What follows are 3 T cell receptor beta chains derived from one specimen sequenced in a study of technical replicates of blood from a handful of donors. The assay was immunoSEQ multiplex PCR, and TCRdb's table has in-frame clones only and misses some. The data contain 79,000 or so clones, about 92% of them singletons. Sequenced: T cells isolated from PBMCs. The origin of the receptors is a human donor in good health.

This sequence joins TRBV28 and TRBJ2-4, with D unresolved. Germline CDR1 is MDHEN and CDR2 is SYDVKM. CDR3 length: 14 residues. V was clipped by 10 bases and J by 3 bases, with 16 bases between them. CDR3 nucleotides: TGTGCCACCAATCACGGTTTCGACAAAAACATTCAGTACTTC. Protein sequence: CATNHGFDKNIQYF.

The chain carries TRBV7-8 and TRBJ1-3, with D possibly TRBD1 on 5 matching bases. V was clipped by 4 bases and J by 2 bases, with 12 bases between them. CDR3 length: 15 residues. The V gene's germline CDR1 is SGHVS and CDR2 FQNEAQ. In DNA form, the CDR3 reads TGTGCCAGCAGCTCCAGACAGAAGACTGGAAACACCATATATTTT. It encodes CASSSRQKTGNTIYF.

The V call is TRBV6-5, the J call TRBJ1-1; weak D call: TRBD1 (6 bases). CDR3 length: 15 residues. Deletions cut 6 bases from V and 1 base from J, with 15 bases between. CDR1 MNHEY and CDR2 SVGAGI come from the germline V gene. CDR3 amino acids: CASSPHDRRNTEAFF. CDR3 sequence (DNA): TGTGCCAGCAGCCCCCACGACAGGCGGAACACTGAAGCTTTCTTT.